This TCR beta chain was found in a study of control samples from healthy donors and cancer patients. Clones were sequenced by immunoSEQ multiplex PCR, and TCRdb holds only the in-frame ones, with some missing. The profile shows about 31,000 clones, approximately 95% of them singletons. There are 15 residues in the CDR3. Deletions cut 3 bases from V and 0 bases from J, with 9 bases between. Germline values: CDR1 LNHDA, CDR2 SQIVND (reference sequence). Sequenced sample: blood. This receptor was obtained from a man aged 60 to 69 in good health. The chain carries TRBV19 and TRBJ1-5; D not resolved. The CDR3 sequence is CASSIDTNSNQPQHF. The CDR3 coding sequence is TGTGCCAGTAGTATTGACACGAATAGCAATCAGCCCCAGCATTTT.